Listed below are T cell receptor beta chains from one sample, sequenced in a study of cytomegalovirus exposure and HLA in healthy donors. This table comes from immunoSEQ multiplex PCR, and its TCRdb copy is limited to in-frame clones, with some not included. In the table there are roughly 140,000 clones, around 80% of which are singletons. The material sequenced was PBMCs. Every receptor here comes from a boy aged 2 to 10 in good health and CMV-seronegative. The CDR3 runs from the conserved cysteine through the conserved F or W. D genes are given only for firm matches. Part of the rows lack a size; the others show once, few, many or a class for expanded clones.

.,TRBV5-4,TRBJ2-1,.,TGTGCCAGCAGCTTGGGGGGGGGCCGTTACAATGAGCAGTTCTTC,CASSLGGGRYNEQFF
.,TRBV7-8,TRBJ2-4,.,TGTGCCAGCAGCTTAGTCGCCCAGGCACCAAAAAACATTCAGTACTTC,CASSLVAQAPKNIQYF
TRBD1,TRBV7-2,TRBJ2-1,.,TGTGCCAGCAGCTTTCGGGACAGGGGGAATGAGCAGTTCTTC,CASSFRDRGNEQFF
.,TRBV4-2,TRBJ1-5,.,TGTGCCAGCAGCCAAGATGAGGGTTGGAGCAATCAGCCCCAGCATTTT,CASSQDEGWSNQPQHF
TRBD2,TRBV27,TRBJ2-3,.,TGTGCCAGCATAGGGCTGGGCGGGGGTACAGATACGCAGTATTTT,CASIGLGGGTDTQYF
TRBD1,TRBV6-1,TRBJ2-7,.,TGTGCCAGCAGTGACGCCGGGACAGGGTCCTACGAGCAGTACTTC,CASSDAGTGSYEQYF
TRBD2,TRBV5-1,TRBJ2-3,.,TGCGCCAGCAGCCCCCGGACTAGCGGTGACACAGATACGCAGTATTTT,CASSPRTSGDTDTQYF
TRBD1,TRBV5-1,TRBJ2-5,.,TGCGCCAGCAGCGGGGGACAGTCTCAAGAGACCCAGTACTTC,CASSGGQSQETQYF
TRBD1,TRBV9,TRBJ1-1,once,TGTGCCAGCAGCCCTAAGACAGGGGATATGAGGAACACTGAAGCTTTCTTT,CASSPKTGDMRNTEAFF
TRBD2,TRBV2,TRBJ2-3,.,TGTGCCCACGGGCGGGGGGTTGACACAGATACGCAGTATTTT,CAHGRGVDTDTQYF
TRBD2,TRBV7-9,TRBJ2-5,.,TGTGCCAGCAGCTTACCCGGGGGACTAGCGGAAGAGACCCAGTACTTC,CASSLPGGLAEETQYF
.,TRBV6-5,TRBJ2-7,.,TGTGCCAGCAGTTATGCATACGGTTCTCGCTACGAGCAGTACTTC,CASSYAYGSRYEQYF
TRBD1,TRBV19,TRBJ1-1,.,TGTGCCAGTAGCAGCGACAGGGGAACTATGAACACTGAAGCTTTCTTT,CASSSDRGTMNTEAFF
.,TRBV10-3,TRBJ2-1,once,TGTGCCATCACTGCGGGAATTGGCAATGAGCAGTTCTTC,CAITAGIGNEQFF
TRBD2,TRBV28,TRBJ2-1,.,TGTGCCAGCATCCTACTAGCGGGAGAGGGCAATGAGCAGTTCTTC,CASILLAGEGNEQFF
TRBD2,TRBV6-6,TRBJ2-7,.,TGTGCCAGCAGCCGAGGGACTAGCGGGGCCTCCTACGAGCAGTACTTC,CASSRGTSGASYEQYF
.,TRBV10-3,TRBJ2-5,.,TGTGCCATCAGTGACAGGGGCCAAGAGACCCAGTACTTC,CAISDRGQETQYF
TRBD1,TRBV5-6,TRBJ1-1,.,TGTGCCAGCAGCTTCGACTGGACAGGGCCGAACACTGAAGCTTTCTTT,CASSFDWTGPNTEAFF
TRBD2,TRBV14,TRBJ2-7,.,TGTGCCAGCAGCCGCGTAGCGGGGGGACTCCGAAGGAGCTCCTACGAGCAGTACTTC,CASSRVAGGLRRSSYEQYF
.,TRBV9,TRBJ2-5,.,TGTGCCAGCAGTGGTCCCCGGGACTCCCGGTGGGAGACCCAGTACTTC,CASSGPRDSRWETQYF
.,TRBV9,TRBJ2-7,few,TGTGCCAGCAGCCCCCGTCCCTGGGAGAACGAGCAGTACTTC,CASSPRPWENEQYF
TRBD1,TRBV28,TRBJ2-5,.,TGTGCCAGCAGTTTAATGGGACAGGGCGAGACCCAGTACTTC,CASSLMGQGETQYF
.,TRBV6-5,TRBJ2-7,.,TGTGCCAGCAGTTACTCGAAGTCCGGGACTGTCTACGAGCAGTACTTC,CASSYSKSGTVYEQYF
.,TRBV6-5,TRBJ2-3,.,TGTGCCAGCCTAGGCACAGATACGCAGTATTTT,CASLGTDTQYF
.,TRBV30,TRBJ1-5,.,TGTGCCTGGAGTTGGGGGGGACAAGACAATCAGCCCCAGCATTTT,CAWSWGGQDNQPQHF
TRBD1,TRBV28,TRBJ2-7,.,TGTGCCAGCAGTTCCGGACAGGACTACGAGCAGTACTTC,CASSSGQDYEQYF
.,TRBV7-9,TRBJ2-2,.,TGTGCCAGCAGCCCCCCGGGGCGGGAACCCCCCGGGGAGCTGTTTTTT,CASSPPGREPPGELFF
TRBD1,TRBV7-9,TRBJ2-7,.,TGTGCCAGCAGCGCCCCTGTGGCGACAGGGAAATCCTACGAGCAGTACTTC,CASSAPVATGKSYEQYF
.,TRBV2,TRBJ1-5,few,TGTGCCAGCGAGGGAGCCCCAATGACGGCCCAGCATTTT,CASEGAPMTAQHF
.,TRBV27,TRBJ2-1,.,TGTGCCAGCAGTTTAGCGGGGAGCCCAAACAATGAGCAGTTCTTC,CASSLAGSPNNEQFF
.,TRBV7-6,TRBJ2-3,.,TGTGCCAGCAGCCTTGCGCCAGATACGCAGTATTTT,CASSLAPDTQYF
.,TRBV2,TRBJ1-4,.,TGTGCCAGCGGAACTTCCGGGTCTAATCATGAAAAACTGTTTTTT,CASGTSGSNHEKLFF
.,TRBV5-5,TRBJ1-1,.,TGTGCCAGCAGCCCACGGGGGTCCATGAACACTGAAGCTTTCTTT,CASSPRGSMNTEAFF
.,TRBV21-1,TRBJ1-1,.,TGTGCCAGCAGCAAAGTAGTAGGACAGAACCCATTGTCCAACGCTGAAGCTTTCTTT,CASSKVVGQNPLSNAEAFF
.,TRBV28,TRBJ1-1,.,TGTGCCAGCAAGGCAAGACTTGAAGCTTTCTTT,CASKARLEAFF
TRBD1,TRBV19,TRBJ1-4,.,TGTGCCAGTATTGATCCGGGACAGACTAATGAAAAACTGTTTTTT,CASIDPGQTNEKLFF
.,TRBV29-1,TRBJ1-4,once,TGCAGCGTTCAAATTCAGGGTGAAAAACTGTTTTTT,CSVQIQGEKLFF
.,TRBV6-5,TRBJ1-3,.,TGTGCCAGCAGTTATCAGGGTACGGGCGGAAACACCATATATTTT,CASSYQGTGGNTIYF
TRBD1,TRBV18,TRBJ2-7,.,TGTGCCAGCTCACTTGGACAGGGCCCTTACGAGCAGTACTTC,CASSLGQGPYEQYF
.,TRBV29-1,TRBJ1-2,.,TGCAGCGTTGATGTCCCGGGACAACTTTATGGCTACACCTTC,CSVDVPGQLYGYTF
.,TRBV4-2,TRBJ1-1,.,TGTGCCAGCAGCCAAGACCGGGAGATCACTGAAGCTTTCTTT,CASSQDREITEAFF
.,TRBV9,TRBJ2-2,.,TGTGCTAGCAGCCCTACGGGACAAATGACTACCGGGGAGCTGTTTTTT,CASSPTGQMTTGELFF
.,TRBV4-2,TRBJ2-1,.,TGTGCCAGCAGCCCCGATGCTGGCAGTGAGCAGTTCTTC,CASSPDAGSEQFF
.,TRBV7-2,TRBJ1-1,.,TGTGCCAGCAGCTTACAGGGGATGAACACTGAAGCTTTCTTT,CASSLQGMNTEAFF
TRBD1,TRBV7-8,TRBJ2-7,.,TGTGCCAGCAGCCCTCGACAGGGGACACCCTACGAGCAGTACTTC,CASSPRQGTPYEQYF
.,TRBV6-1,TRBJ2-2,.,TGTGCCAGCAGTGAATTCCGTGGCAGTCTCACCGGGGAGCTGTTTTTT,CASSEFRGSLTGELFF
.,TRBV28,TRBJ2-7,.,TGTGCCAGCAGTTTCTCACCCGACAGGAACGAGCAGTACTTC,CASSFSPDRNEQYF
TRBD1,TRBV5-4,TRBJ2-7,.,TGTGCCAGCAGCTTGCCAGGGACAGTTAACTACGAGCAGTACTTC,CASSLPGTVNYEQYF
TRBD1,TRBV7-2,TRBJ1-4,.,TGTGCCAGCAGCTTAGGGGACAGATATGAAAAACTGTTTTTT,CASSLGDRYEKLFF
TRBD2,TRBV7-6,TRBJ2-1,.,TGTGCCAGCAGCACACTAGCGGGAGCGAGCGTCCACAATGAGCAGTTCTTC,CASSTLAGASVHNEQFF
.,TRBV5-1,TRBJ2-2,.,TGCGCCAGCAGCCCCCAAAGGTCCGACAGCATCACCGGGGAGCTGTTTTTT,CASSPQRSDSITGELFF
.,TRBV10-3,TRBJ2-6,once,TGTGCCATCAGTGAGAGGGGTGTGGTCCCCTCTGGGGCCAACGTCCTGACTTTC,CAISERGVVPSGANVLTF
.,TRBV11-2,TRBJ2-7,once,TGTGCCAGCAGCTTAGGTGTATCCAGGTTGGACTACGAGCAGTACTTC,CASSLGVSRLDYEQYF
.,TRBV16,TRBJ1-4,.,TGTGCCAGCAGCCCGTCGGGCGGGGGCGTCATTAATGAAAAACTGTTTTTT,CASSPSGGGVINEKLFF
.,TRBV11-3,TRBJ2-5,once,TGTGCCAGCAGCTTAGCGGGGGGCGCAGAGACCCAGTACTTC,CASSLAGGAETQYF